These T cell receptor beta chains were read from a single sample in a study of breast tumors, draining lymph nodes, adjacent tissues. TCRdb fed the multiplex PCR reads into MiXCR, producing one record per CDR3 protein. The sample has about 200,000 distinct CDR3 sequences; approximately 33% are singletons. Input material: axillary lymph node tissue. Receptors originate from a female donor with breast cancer. Some clones in this sample may be carry-over from other donors' samples. Both conserved end residues are part of each CDR3. Fields, in order: D gene, J gene, clone size, V gene, CDR3 protein, CDR3 DNA. D genes are given only for firm matches. A row's size may be missing; if present it is once, few, many or a size class.

>TRBD2|TRBJ2-6|NA|TRBV7-2
CASSLKAGGSGANVLTF
TGTGCCAGCAGCTTAAAGGCGGGAGGGAGTGGGGCCAACGTCCTGACTTTC
>NA|TRBJ1-2|NA|TRBV20-1
CSARVRGPNYGYTF
TGCAGTGCTAGAGTGCGGGGACCTAACTATGGCTACACCTTC
>NA|TRBJ1-1|NA|TRBV18
CASSPRTTEEAFF
TGTGCCAGCTCACCCCGAACGACAGAGGAAGCTTTCTTT
>NA|TRBJ1-1|NA|TRBV3-1
CASSQGTPMNTEAFF
TGTGCCAGCAGCCAAGGGACGCCAATGAACACTGAAGCTTTCTTT
>NA|TRBJ2-7|many|TRBV30
CAWSVGSSYEQYF
TGTGCCTGGAGTGTGGGCAGCTCCTACGAGCAGTACTTC
>NA|TRBJ1-2|many|TRBV18
CASSPTGKPNYGYTF
TGTGCCAGCTCACCAACGGGGAAGCCTAACTATGGCTACACCTTC
>TRBD2|TRBJ2-7|many|TRBV10-3
CAISDMSGGDDEQYF
TGTGCCATCAGTGATATGAGCGGGGGGGACGACGAGCAGTACTTC
>NA|TRBJ1-2|many|TRBV6-2/TRBV6-3
CASSYLSGYTF
TGTGCCAGCAGTTACCTCTCTGGCTACACCTTC
>TRBD1|TRBJ2-7|many|TRBV19
CASQSTGAYEQYF
TGTGCCAGTCAGTCGACAGGGGCCTACGAGCAGTACTTC
>NA|TRBJ1-2|NA|TRBV5-1
CASSLALGANYGYTF
TGCGCCAGCAGCTTGGCCCTCGGTGCTAACTATGGCTACACCTTC
>NA|TRBJ2-5|many|TRBV19
CASSIMGGRETQYF
TGTGCCAGTAGTATAATGGGGGGCAGGGAGACCCAGTACTTC
>NA|TRBJ1-4|NA|TRBV5-1
CTSSLGQFSNEKLLF
TGCACCAGCAGCTTAGGACAGTTCAGTAATGAAAAACTGCTTTTT
>NA|TRBJ1-2|once|TRBV20-1
CSAPGRTYGYTF
TGCAGTGCCCCGGGACGGACCTATGGCTACACCTTC
>TRBD1|TRBJ1-6|many|TRBV5-8
CASSFETGPLHF
TGTGCCAGCAGCTTTGAGACAGGGCCCCTCCACTTT
>NA|TRBJ2-4|NA|TRBV28
CASSTVPGLAKNIQYF
TGTGCCAGCAGTACGGTTCCTGGTCTAGCCAAAAACATTCAGTACTTC
>TRBD2|TRBJ2-1|many|TRBV19
CASSIGAGGPSHEQFF
TGTGCCAGTAGTATCGGGGCGGGAGGGCCTTCCCATGAGCAGTTCTTC
>NA|TRBJ1-2|many|TRBV6-6
CASNTGTYGYTF
TGTGCCAGCAATACAGGGACCTATGGCTACACCTTC
>NA|TRBJ2-6|many|TRBV5-1
CASSLSVNSGANVLTF
TGCGCCAGCAGCTTGAGTGTGAACTCTGGGGCCAACGTCCTGACTTTC
>NA|TRBJ2-2|few|TRBV19
CASSTGLFF
TGTGCCAGTAGTACGGGGCTGTTTTTT
>NA|TRBJ2-7|many|TRBV7-8
CASSSLSARGSEQYF
TGTGCCAGCAGCTCCTTAAGTGCCAGGGGCTCCGAGCAGTACTTC
>NA|TRBJ1-2|NA|TRBV30
CALRGGISGDYDYTF
TGTGCCCTAAGGGGAGGGATCTCTGGGGACTATGACTACACCTTC
>TRBD1|TRBJ1-2|NA|TRBV4-2
CASSQGQGEGNGYTF
TGTGCCAGCAGCCAAGGACAGGGGGAAGGGAATGGCTACACCTTC
>NA|TRBJ1-5|many|TRBV7-2
CASSSLSDQPQHF
TGTGCCAGCAGCTCCCTGTCCGATCAGCCCCAGCATTTT
>NA|TRBJ1-1|NA|TRBV18
CASSTRAMNTEAFF
TGTGCCAGCTCAACGAGAGCGATGAACACTGAAGCTTTCTTT